This T cell receptor (beta chain) was sequenced for a study of neoadjuvant anti-PD-1 for oral cavity cancer. Here immunoSEQ multiplex PCR was the method, and the copy in TCRdb shows in-frame clones only, minus some. The sample contains tens of thousands of clones, 30% to 40% of which appear only once. Germline V lookup: CDR1 SGHAT, CDR2 FQNNGV. Trimming stripped 5 bases from V and 5 bases from J, with 21 bases between. The CDR3 length is 16 residues. Time point defined: after neoadjuvant nivolumab, at surgical resection. The chain links TRBV11-2 to TRBJ2-5; D is possibly TRBD1 (6 bases). The input for sequencing was tumor tissue, taken after nivolumab (anti-PD-1) treatment. The clonotype originates from a person between 40 and 85 years old with oral cavity squamous cell carcinoma. This CDR3 reads CASSTGMGIRAETQYF. CDR3 bases: TGTGCCAGCAGCACAGGGATGGGGATTCGGGCGGAGACCCAGTACTTC. Combining the CDR3 with reference TRBV11-2 and TRBJ2-5 gives the whole variable domain EAGVAQSPRYKIIEKRQSVAFWCNPISGHATLYWYQQILGQGPKLLIQFQNNGVVDDSQLPKDRFSAERLKGVDSTLKIQPAKLEDSAVYLCASSTGMGIRAETQYFGPGTRLLVL.